This T cell receptor (beta chain) was observed in a study of CD8 T cells in Susac syndrome. This clonotype was counted a single time. This CDR3 is 14 amino acids long. Trimming left V 3 bases short and J 0 bases short, with 8 bases between. Germline CDR1 reads MGHRA; CDR2 reads YSYEKL. Random hexamers were used to reverse transcribe an amount of 0.5 to 1 ug RNA. Via MiXCR, TCRdb re-called the immunoSEQ multiplex PCR reads, giving one row per CDR3 protein. This table has 240,000 or so distinct CDR3 sequences, 96% appearing once. The source is a human donor with Susac syndrome. The sample consisted of CD4+ T cells from PBMCs. The rearrangement joins TRBV4-1 to TRBJ2-5; D call uncertain. This CDR3 reads CASSQSGYQETQYF. In DNA form, the CDR3 reads TGCGCCAGCAGCCAGAGTGGGTACCAAGAGACCCAGTACTTC.